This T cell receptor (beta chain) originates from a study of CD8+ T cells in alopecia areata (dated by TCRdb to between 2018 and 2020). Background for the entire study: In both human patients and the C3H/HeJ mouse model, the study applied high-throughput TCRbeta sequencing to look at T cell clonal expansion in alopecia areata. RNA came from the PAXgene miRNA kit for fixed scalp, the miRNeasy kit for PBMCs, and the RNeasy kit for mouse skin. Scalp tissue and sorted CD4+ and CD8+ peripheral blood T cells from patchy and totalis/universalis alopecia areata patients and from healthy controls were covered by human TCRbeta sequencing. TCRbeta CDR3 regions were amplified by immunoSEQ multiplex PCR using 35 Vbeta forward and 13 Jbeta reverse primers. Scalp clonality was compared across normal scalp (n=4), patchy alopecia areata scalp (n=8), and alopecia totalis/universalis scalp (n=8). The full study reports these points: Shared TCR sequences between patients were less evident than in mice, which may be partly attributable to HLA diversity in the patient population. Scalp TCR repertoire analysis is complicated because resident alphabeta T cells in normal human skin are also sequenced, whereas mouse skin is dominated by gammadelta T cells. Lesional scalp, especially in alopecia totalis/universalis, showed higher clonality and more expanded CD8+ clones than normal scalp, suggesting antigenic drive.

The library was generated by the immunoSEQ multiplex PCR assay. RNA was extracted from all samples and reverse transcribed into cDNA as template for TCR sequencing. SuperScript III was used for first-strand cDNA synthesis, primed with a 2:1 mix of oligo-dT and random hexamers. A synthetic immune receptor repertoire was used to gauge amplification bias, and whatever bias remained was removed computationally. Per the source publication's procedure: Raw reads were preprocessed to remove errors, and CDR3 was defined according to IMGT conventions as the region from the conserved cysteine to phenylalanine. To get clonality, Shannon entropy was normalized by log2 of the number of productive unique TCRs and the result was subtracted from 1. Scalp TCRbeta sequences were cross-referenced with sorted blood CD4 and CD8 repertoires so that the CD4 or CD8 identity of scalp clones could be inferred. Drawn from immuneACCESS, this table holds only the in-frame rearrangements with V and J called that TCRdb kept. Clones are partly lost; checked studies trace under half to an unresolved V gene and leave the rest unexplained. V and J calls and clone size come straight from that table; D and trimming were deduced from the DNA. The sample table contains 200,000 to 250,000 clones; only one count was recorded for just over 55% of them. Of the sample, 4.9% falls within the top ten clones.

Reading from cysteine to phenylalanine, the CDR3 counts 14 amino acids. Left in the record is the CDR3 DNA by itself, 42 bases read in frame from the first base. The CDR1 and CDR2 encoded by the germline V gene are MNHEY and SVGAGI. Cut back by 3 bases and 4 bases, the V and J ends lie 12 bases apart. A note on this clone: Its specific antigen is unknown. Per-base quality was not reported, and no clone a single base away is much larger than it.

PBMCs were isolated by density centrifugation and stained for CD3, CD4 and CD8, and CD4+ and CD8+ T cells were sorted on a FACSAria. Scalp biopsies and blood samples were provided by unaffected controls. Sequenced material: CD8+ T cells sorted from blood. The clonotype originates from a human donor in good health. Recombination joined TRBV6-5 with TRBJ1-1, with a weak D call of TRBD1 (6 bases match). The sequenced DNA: TGTGCCAGCAGTTATTCCGGGGGCAGCACTGAAGCTTTCTTT. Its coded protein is CASSYSGGSTEAFF.